This TCR beta chain originates from a study of T-cell reconstitution after alpha-beta-depleted transplantation in children. Study observations and caveats: There were reportedly several hundred expanded graft clones from which alpha-beta T cells came about two months after transplant. Surviving recipient cells, namely T cells and thymic progenitors, were the source of high day-60 TCRbeta diversity in some patients. Once a year had passed after transplant, T-cell counts and diversity came mostly from newly produced T cells.

Details on this clonotype: Its antigen is not identified.

The ends were cut back, 0 bases at V and 7 bases at J, with 16 bases in the middle. The CDR3 is 16 residues long. Germline assignment: CDR1 DFQATT and CDR2 SNEGSKA (reference sequence). Unique molecular identifiers were used to barcode this TCRbeta library. TCRdb called the PCR reads again in MiXCR, with one record for every CDR3 protein. The sample carries about 600,000 distinct CDR3 sequences, roughly 24% recorded once. This chain uses TRBV20-1 with TRBJ1-6, with D unclear. The clonotype was recovered from a boy in the first two years of life who had a stem cell transplant for acute myeloid leukemia, so the T cells may come from the graft donor. The starting material was PBMCs, mostly from graft donor cells, obtained 360 days after TCRalphabeta/CD19-depleted stem cell transplant. The DNA of the CDR3 is TGCAGTGCTAGAGACCTAGTGGGAGTGGGGAATTCACCCCTCCACTTT. Translating it yields CSARDLVGVGNSPLHF.